This T cell receptor beta chain came from a study of response to subunit inactivated influenza vaccine. Germline V CDR1 and CDR2: MNHEY, SVGEGT. Trimming removed 3 bases from V and 10 bases from J; junction bases left unmatched: 9. The CDR3 runs to 14 residues. TCRdb reanalysed the RT-PCR reads using MiXCR and keeps one entry per CDR3 protein. The table includes some 640,000 distinct CDR3 sequences, roughly 13% detected once. Sequences were derived from PBMCs from blood, sampled approximately 15 days before vaccination. The chain links TRBV6-2 or TRBV6-3 to TRBJ2-1, with 7 bases lining up with TRBD2. This receptor was obtained from a man over 45 who received an inactivated influenza vaccine. DNA for the CDR3: TGTGCCAGCAGTTATGGTCGGGAGGTACGGGAGCAGTTCTTC. It encodes CASSYGREVREQFF.